This passage covers 27 T cell receptor beta chains from one sample sequenced in a study of blood T cell repertoires in COVID-19 (dated by TCRdb to between 2020 and 2021). The library relied on the immunoSEQ multiplex PCR assay. The immuneACCESS repertoire file appears here via TCRdb, limited to in-frame rearrangements. These files lack a portion of the clones; in checked studies, under half of the deficit traces to unresolved V genes, and the cause of the others is not known. This sample lists approximately 130,000 clones; just under 85% were detected once. The ten largest clones take up roughly 12% of the sample. Sequencing was done on a sample of peripheral blood. All receptors come from a human donor in a cohort sampled during active COVID-19.

V and J are TRBV7-8 and TRBJ1-1, with no clear D. This CDR3 is built from 15 residues. Germline CDR1 SGHVS, CDR2 FQNEAQ. Trimming removed 1 base from V and 0 bases from J, with 9 bases in between. CDR3 in DNA: TGTGCCAGCAGCTTAGTTTTAGAATTGAACACTGAAGCTTTCTTT. Its protein is CASSLVLELNTEAFF. The variable domain in full, completed from reference TRBV7-8 and TRBJ1-1, reads GAGVSQSPRYKVAKRGQDVALRCDPISGHVSLFWYQQALGQGPEFLTYFQNEAQLDKSGLPSDRFFAERPEGSVSTLKIQRTQQEDSAVYLCASSLVLELNTEAFFGQGTRLTVV.

The chain employs TRBV7-9 and TRBJ2-1, with D possibly TRBD2 on 6 matching bases. Germline V CDR1 and CDR2: SEHNR, FQNEAQ (reference sequence). This CDR3 comprises 19 residues. Trimming took 4 bases from V and 6 from J, leaving 28 bases between them. The CDR3 bases are TGTGCCAGCAGCTGGGTGGTAGGGACTCGGGGTCGGCAGCCCAATGAGCAGTTCTTC. Its translation: CASSWVVGTRGRQPNEQFF.

V is TRBV5-1 and J is TRBJ1-4; 7 bases line up with TRBD1. In germline, CDR1 is SGHRS, CDR2 YFSETQ. With 3 bases clipped from V and 0 bases from J, the junction kept 2 bases outside the gene matches. CDR3 length: 15 amino acids. In DNA form, the CDR3 reads TGCGCCAGCAGCTGGGACAGTGCAACTAATGAAAAACTGTTTTTT. It specifies CASSWDSATNEKLFF.

J is TRBJ1-1 and V is TRBV7-6; TRBD1 agrees at 11 bases. Germline CDR1 is SGHVS and CDR2 is FNYEAQ. There are 15 residues in the CDR3. V shed 5 bases and J 3 bases; nucleotides not matched to a gene: 5. CDR3 region: CASSPGTGGDTEAFF. The CDR3, as DNA: TGTGCCAGCAGCCCTGGGACAGGGGGGGACACTGAAGCTTTCTTT.

This clone appeared a single time. The chain links TRBV6-5 to TRBJ2-3; D call uncertain. The germline gives CDR1 MNHEY, CDR2 SVGAGI. Trimming took 2 bases from V and 2 from J, leaving 8 bases between them. The CDR3 is made up of 14 amino acids. Here the CDR3 DNA reads TGTGCCAGCAGTTACGGTCTACCCACAGATACGCAGTATTTT. This sequence encodes CASSYGLPTDTQYF.

V and J are TRBV12-5 and TRBJ2-1, with 12 bases matching TRBD1. In germline, CDR1 is LGHNT, CDR2 FRNRAP. This CDR3 contains 13 residues. The ends lost 9 bases at V and 7 bases at J; junction bases unmatched: 4. DNA of the CDR3: TGTGCTAGCGGGACAGGGGGCTTGAATGAGCAGTTCTTC. Its protein product is CASGTGGLNEQFF. The full variable domain, rest sourced from reference TRBV12-5 and TRBJ2-1, is DARVTQTPRHKVTEMGQEVTMRCQPILGHNTVFWYRQTMMQGLELLAYFRNRAPLDDSGMPKDRFSAEMPDATLATLKIQPSEPRDSAVYFCASGTGGLNEQFFGPGTRLTVL.

The chain links TRBV18 to TRBJ1-2, with 7 positions matching TRBD1. Trimming took 8 bases from V and 5 from J; bases not matched to a gene: 11. The CDR3 is 14 residues long. CDR1 KGHSH and CDR2 LQKENI come from the germline V gene. The CDR3 coding sequence is TGTGCCAGCAGGCCGGGACAGACATTTTATGGCTACACCTTC. It translates to CASRPGQTFYGYTF.

This clone was seen only once. This chain links TRBV5-1 with TRBJ2-5; 8 bases line up with TRBD2. With 0 bases clipped from V and 4 bases from J, the junction kept 11 bases outside the gene matches. This CDR3 has 17 residues. Germline CDR1 and CDR2: SGHRS and YFSETQ. In DNA form, the CDR3 reads TGCGCCAGCAGCTTGGGGGTGAGCGGGGGCGTCGCAGAGACCCAGTACTTC. This encodes CASSLGVSGGVAETQYF.

This clone was recorded only once. The rearrangement uses TRBV23-1 and TRBJ1-3; the D gene is possibly TRBD1 (6 bases). TRBV23-1 is labeled an ORF, and its function is uncertain. The V end lost 0 bases, the J end lost 0 bases, and 12 bases lay between the germline ends. CDR3 length: 17 amino acids. CDR3 nucleotides: TGCGCCAGCAGTCAATCCTCGACAGGAGCCTCTGGAAACACCATATATTTT. This translates into CASSQSSTGASGNTIYF.

The chain uses TRBV2 and TRBJ2-3; no clear D. CDR3 length: 18 amino acids. V lost 5 bases and J 2 bases, leaving 23 bases between the germline ends. Per germline, CDR1 SNHLY and CDR2 FYNNEI. CDR3 protein: CASSPPTLRGIPTDTQYF. The CDR3 DNA follows: TGTGCCAGCAGTCCCCCCACACTGCGAGGAATACCCACAGATACGCAGTATTTT.

The V gene is TRBV18, the J gene TRBJ2-1; D gene unclear. This CDR3 comprises 13 residues. The V end lost 2 bases, the J end lost 5 bases, and 7 bases lay between the germline ends. The germline gives CDR1 KGHSH, CDR2 LQKENI. The CDR3 spells CASSPGQDNEQFF. CDR3 bases: TGTGCCAGCTCACCAGGCCAAGACAATGAGCAGTTCTTC.

This rearrangement joins TRBV30 to TRBJ2-1; the D gene is possibly TRBD1 (6 bases). This CDR3 comprises 14 residues. CDR1 is GTSNPN, CDR2 SVGIG, per germline (reference sequence). V lost 2 bases, J lost 7 bases, and 15 bases lay in between. CDR3 sequence: CAWSPGDGWNEQFF. For the CDR3, the DNA is TGTGCCTGGAGTCCAGGGGACGGCTGGAATGAGCAGTTCTTC.

The chain employs TRBV30 and TRBJ1-6, with D tentatively TRBD1 (6 bases). Germline V gene lookup returns CDR1 GTSNPN and CDR2 SVGIG (reference sequence). This CDR3 spans 13 amino acids. Trimming removed 7 bases from V and 4 bases from J, with 11 bases in between. The CDR3 here is CALQDSYNSPLHF. In DNA form, the CDR3 reads TGTGCCTTACAGGACAGTTATAATTCACCCCTCCACTTT.

V gene TRBV12-3 or TRBV12-4 combines with J gene TRBJ1-1; TRBD1 agrees at 9 bases. With 3 bases clipped from V and 5 bases from J, the junction kept 1 base outside the gene matches. This CDR3 is built from 13 residues. The CDR3 nucleotides are TGTGCCAGCAGTTTGGACAGGGGAACTGAAGCTTTCTTT. As protein: CASSLDRGTEAFF.

This chain uses TRBV7-3 with TRBJ2-2, with 16 bases that match TRBD2. Losses at the gene ends were 5 bases for V and 3 bases for J; bases not matched to a gene: 9. CDR1 SGHTA and CDR2 FQGTGA come from the germline V gene. This CDR3 is 19 amino acids long. CDR3 in DNA: TGTGCCAGCAGCCCACAGGGACTAGCGGGGGGGCCGTACACCGGGGAGCTGTTTTTT. Protein: CASSPQGLAGGPYTGELFF.

This chain connects TRBV5-1 to TRBJ1-1; D possibly corresponds to TRBD1 (5 bases). The CDR3 runs 15 residues. Germline V gives CDR1 SGHRS, CDR2 YFSETQ. The ends were cut back, 5 bases at V and 5 bases at J, with 19 bases in the middle. The CDR3 sequence: CASSLEGQGRTEAFF. DNA of the CDR3: TGCGCCAGCAGTCTGGAGGGCCAGGGAAGGACTGAAGCTTTCTTT.

The J gene is TRBJ1-1, the V gene TRBV6-5; D is unresolved. V shed 7 bases and J shed 7 bases, with 13 bases lying between them. Germline V gene data show CDR1 as MNHEY and CDR2 as SVGAGI. The CDR3 consists of 12 residues. In DNA form, the CDR3 reads TGTGCCAGCATGGCCCGCGGGATTGAAGCTTTCTTT. It codes for CASMARGIEAFF.

This chain links TRBV29-1 with TRBJ2-3; D call uncertain. Trimming pared 6 bases from V and 1 base from J, leaving 8 bases between. Germline V gene sequence: CDR1 SQVTM, CDR2 ANQGSEA. CDR3 length equals 12 residues. CDR3 DNA sequence: TGCAGCGTGGCGGTTCGCACAGATACGCAGTATTTT. Its protein product is CSVAVRTDTQYF.

The gene calls are TRBV5-1 and TRBJ1-2, with 9 bases identical to TRBD1. V dropped 3 bases and J dropped 8; count of bases not matched to a gene: 14. The CDR3 has 16 amino acids. Germline CDR1 and CDR2: SGHRS and YFSETQ. The CDR3 protein is CASSSPGTGSLAGYTF. The CDR3 DNA is TGCGCCAGCAGCTCCCCCGGGACAGGGTCTTTGGCAGGCTACACCTTC. Drawing the rest from reference TRBV5-1 and TRBJ1-2, the complete variable domain is KAGVTQTPRYLIKTRGQQVTLSCSPISGHRSVSWYQQTPGQGLQFLFEYFSETQRNKGNFPGRFSGRQFSNSRSEMNVSTLELGDSALYLCASSSPGTGSLAGYTFGSGTRLTVV.

V usage is TRBV5-1 and J usage is TRBJ1-6, with TRBD1 matching 9 bases. J was trimmed by 14 bases and V by 0 bases; bases with no gene match: 12. Germline lookup yields CDR1 SGHRS and CDR2 YFSETQ. The CDR3 consists of 16 residues. The CDR3 DNA reads as TGCGCCAGCAGCTTGGGAGGACAGGGGAGTATCGTCACCCTCCACTTT. As protein: CASSLGGQGSIVTLHF.

A few counts support this clone. The V gene is TRBV19, the J gene TRBJ2-6; D uncertain. Germline CDR1 and CDR2: LNHDA and SQIVND (reference sequence). CDR3 length: 15 amino acids. Trimming took off 1 base at V and 0 bases at J, with 4 bases between the two ends. CDR3 sequence: CASSIASSGANVLTF. CDR3 nucleotide sequence: TGTGCCAGTAGTATAGCGAGCTCTGGGGCCAACGTCCTGACTTTC. Together with reference TRBV19 and TRBJ2-6, the CDR3 gives the full variable domain: DGGITQSPKYLFRKEGQNVTLSCEQNLNHDAMYWYRQDPGQGLRLIYYSQIVNDFQKGDIAEGYSVSREKKESFPLTVTSAQKNPTAFYLCASSIASSGANVLTFGAGSRLTVL.

The chain uses TRBV30 and TRBJ2-3, with D hard to call. The length of the CDR3 is 11 residues. V was shortened by 2 bases and J by 12 bases, with 12 bases between the two germline ends. Germline assignment: CDR1 GTSNPN and CDR2 SVGIG (reference sequence). The CDR3 is CAWSLHPSQYF. Here the CDR3 DNA reads TGTGCCTGGAGTTTGCACCCTAGTCAGTATTTT. The variable domain in full, with the rest retrieved from reference TRBV30 and TRBJ2-3, is SQTIHQWPATLVQPVGSPLSLECTVEGTSNPNLYWYRQAAGRGLQLLFYSVGIGQISSEVPQNLSASRPQDRQFILSSKKLLLSDSGFYLCAWSLHPSQYFGPGTRLTVL.

The chain recombines TRBV29-1 with TRBJ2-5, with D possibly TRBD1 on 7 matching bases. V was pared by 7 bases and J by 4 bases, with 16 bases between. Looked up from germline, CDR1 is SQVTM and CDR2 is ANQGSEA. The CDR3 is made up of 13 amino acids. As DNA, the CDR3 is TGCAGCGGGTCAGGGGGGCGGGGAGAGACCCAGTACTTC. It specifies CSGSGGRGETQYF.

V and J are TRBV3-1 (or the pseudogene TRBV3-2) and TRBJ1-5, with no clear D. Germline V CDR1 and CDR2: LGHDT, YNNKEL (reference sequence). Trimming removed 0 bases from V and 15 bases from J, with 15 bases in between. The CDR3 totals 13 residues. The CDR3 spells CASSQDQWAPSHF. The CDR3 nucleotides read TGTGCCAGCAGCCAAGATCAGTGGGCCCCCTCGCATTTT.

This chain links TRBV6-5 with TRBJ2-7, with TRBD1 identical over 7 bases. The V gene end was trimmed by 3 bases and the J gene end by 2 bases; junction bases not matched to a gene: 4. CDR1 is MNHEY, CDR2 SVGAGI, per germline. The length of the CDR3 is 14 residues. CDR3 in amino acids: CASSYARGTYEQYF. The CDR3 DNA reads as TGTGCCAGCAGTTATGCCAGGGGGACCTACGAGCAGTACTTC.

The chain joins TRBV27 to TRBJ1-1; D not certain. This CDR3 has 13 amino acids. V was shortened by 2 bases and J by 10 bases, with 14 bases between the two germline ends. Per germline, CDR1 MNHEY and CDR2 SMNVEV (reference sequence). In DNA form, the CDR3 reads TGTGCCAGCAGTTTAATTTCCGGGGTAGGAGCTTTCTTT. As protein: CASSLISGVGAFF.

The V and J genes are TRBV2 and TRBJ2-5, with 14 bases matching TRBD2. The CDR3 spans 14 residues. V lost 5 bases and J lost 5; bases outside the gene matches: 1. The germline gives CDR1 SNHLY, CDR2 FYNNEI. Here the CDR3 DNA reads TGTGCCAGCAGTAGACTAGCGGGGGGGGAGACCCAGTACTTC. Its protein product is CASSRLAGGETQYF.